This entry is about one T cell receptor (beta chain). The specificity of this receptor is unknown. Qualities for individual bases were not recorded, and no much larger clone is one base off. Library creation used the immunoSEQ multiplex PCR assay. For the multiplex PCR, a mixture combining 60 forward primers for TCR Vbeta segments and 13 reverse primers for TCR Jbeta segments was used. The CDR3 region of rearranged TCR beta genes was amplified from genomic DNA with a multiplex PCR assay. On the Illumina HiSeq System, the amplified TCR beta libraries were sequenced as 87-base-pair reads. Turning to the authors' computational methods: A later analysis tallied around 87 million unique TCR beta chains across the 666 repertoires, and about 10 million of those chains were shared by two or more donors. Raw reads were error-corrected and collapsed into unique sequences with a nearest-neighbor algorithm that merged closely related sequences to remove PCR and sequencing errors. CDR3 sequences were aligned to IMGT reference sequences to assign V, D and J gene segments. Each retained sequence needed at least a six-nucleotide match to both a V gene segment and a J gene segment. Rearrangements were called productive when the CDR3 lacked stop codons and stayed in frame with V and J; all others were non-productive. CDR3 was defined by IMGT convention, running from the second conserved V-encoded cysteine to the conserved J-encoded phenylalanine. Sequences without an unambiguous match to a single V gene segment were excluded from the earlier analysis of a few hundred of the donors. An earlier analysis of several hundred of the donors classified V segments as functional when productive rearrangements were above 56.7% and as segregating when the standard deviation between donors was above 5%. A statistical classification framework was built for diagnosing cytomegalovirus status from the catalog of TCR beta chain sequences. A later analysis assigned V and J genes by comparing TCR nucleotide sequences with IMGT/GENE-DB human TR gene sequences. Using the TCRdist pipeline, a later analysis assigned CDR3 sequences along with most-parsimonious VDJ recombination scenarios. In a later analysis, every TCR beta chain was defined by the combination of its CDR3 amino acid sequence and its V-gene family, and reads without a unique V-gene family were dropped. In a later analysis, 500 to 650 highly shared, low-generation-probability nucleotide sequences were removed to address suspected cross-contamination and a sequencing artifact. A later analysis calculated a clonal expansion index for each public chain from normalized within-repertoire ranks of inferred template counts. Generation probabilities in a later analysis came from a VDJ recombination model fitted to out-of-frame rearrangements, and those results were checked against IGoR. A later analysis scored TCR-TCR, TCR-HLA and TCR-CMV co-occurrence with hypergeometric tests, applying a repertoire-size bias correction to TCR pairs. A later analysis estimated false discovery rates by permuting HLA or CMV assignments 20 times. In a later analysis, co-occurring TCRs were grouped with DBSCAN, and TCRdist sequence similarity was added when clustering was performed within HLA-allele-positive subsets. Repertoires with fewer than 30,000 or more than 120,000 public chains, plus five repertoires with anomalous nucleotide sharing, were excluded from co-occurrence clustering. TCRdb stores this immuneACCESS table with in-frame sequences only. Part of the clones is absent; in the studies checked, under half of the shortfall reflects unresolved V genes, and no reason is known for the rest. The V and J calls and clone size are taken from that table; D and trimming were inferred from the DNA. A total of approximately 150,000 clones appear in this sample, over 70% of them only once. The ten biggest clones cover 1% to 1.5% of the sample.

The cohort was made up of around 720 healthy bone marrow donors. All cohort members were sampled while nominally healthy, although unrecorded immune exposures were likely present. The donor tested CMV seropositive and was one of the 289 seropositive cohort members. A peripheral blood sample was provided by each donor, and peripheral blood mononuclear cells were used for TCR beta sequencing. Genomic DNA extraction from the blood cell samples was performed with the Qiagen DNeasy Blood Extraction Kit. The entry originates in a study of cytomegalovirus exposure and HLA in healthy donors (dated by TCRdb to about 2017). Turning to the overall study: In an earlier analysis of some 610 of the donors, 276 Gb of sequence data and 117 million unique TCR beta sequences from approximately 180 million T cells were reported. About 280 gigabases of sequencing data and tens of millions of unique TCR sequences were included in an early release covering about 700 HLA-typed donors. The genetic ancestry cluster associated with self-reported Caucasian donors included roughly four fifths of the roughly 390 genotyped donors. The aim of the study was to test whether cataloging public T cell receptors could identify signatures of past pathogen exposure. Using immunosequencing, the study profiled T cell repertoires from 550 to 750 subjects and related those repertoires to cytomegalovirus serostatus. In addition to the first cohort of several hundred subjects, a separate validation cohort of under 150 different subjects was used. High-throughput TCR immunosequencing, statistical association of individual TCRs with disease status, and machine learning were combined to predict cytomegalovirus infection status. In a later analysis, previously published TCR beta repertoires from 670 or so donors were re-analyzed and high-resolution HLA genotyping was added so that TCR occurrence patterns could be studied. Rather than drawing on any new phenotypic data, the later analysis identified candidate immune exposures from TCR beta sequences and the way those sequences occurred across donors. To decide whether each TCR beta V gene segment behaved as functional or pseudogenic, an earlier analysis of fewer than 750 of the donors relied on high-throughput TCR beta sequencing. Alongside the repertoire data, information on donor age, sex, ethnicity and CMV serostatus was compiled. Genome-wide SNP genotypes for about 60% of the roughly 700 donors were used in a later genetic analysis, which treated that subset as a discovery cohort. All discovery cohort repertoires had been generated using a single sequencing platform. HLA typing included class I and class II loci at four-digit resolution. Typing coverage varied by locus: roughly 620-630 donors for A, B, C, DRB1 and DQB1; about 520 for DQA1; about 570 for DPA1; roughly 450 for DPB1. Roughly five DR-DQ haplotypes were handled as single units for association and clustering because linkage in the cohort was strong. Across approximately 400 genotyped donors of the cohort, an average of about 250,000 unique TCR beta nucleotide sequences per donor were sequenced, and roughly a sixth of those sequences were non-productive.

In the germline V gene (reference sequence), CDR1 corresponds to DFQATT and CDR2 to SNEGSKA. The CDR3, from cysteine to phenylalanine, totals 11 residues. The DNA shown is the 33-base CDR3, in frame from base 1. At the junction V is shortened by 3 bases and J by 3 bases, with 5 bases in between. Beyond this particular receptor, the publication reports: The classifier was reported to diagnose cytomegalovirus status with high specificity and sensitivity in both the original and validation cohorts. A cluster of highly shared sequence variants was judged likely to be a technical artifact of the sequencing pipeline. This cohort had only TCR beta chains sequenced, and the lack of alpha or paired-chain data limited which features could be detected. An association between a missense DCLRE1C variant and V-gene and J-gene trimming of TCR beta chains was found in a later genetic analysis and replicated in an independent cohort. According to a later analysis, most CMV-associated TCR beta chains appeared to be HLA-restricted, and the HLA associations seemed to be driven largely by CMV exposure. Compared with the roughly 720-donor mean, donors in an Asian-associated ancestry cluster had fewer N-insertions in productive TCRs, according to a later genetic analysis. A further reported finding was that TCR beta sequences accurately predicted the HLA-A and HLA-B alleles for most subjects in the first cohort. According to a later analysis, parvovirus B19, influenza, CMV and Epstein-Barr virus appeared linked to several top co-occurrence clusters. Across donors, most TCR sequences were observed very rarely, whereas some public TCRs were present in many individuals. In vitro tests confirmed that a few of the cytomegalovirus-associated TCR beta chains recognize cytomegalovirus antigens. The study listed around 160 TCR beta chains as associated with cytomegalovirus. Specific HLA alleles were associated with more than 15,000 TCR beta sequences at a false discovery rate of 0.05 in a later analysis. When HLA alleles, especially DR and DQ, strongly co-occurred, TCR associations were difficult to assign to individual alleles. Immune exposure information for the cohort was limited to CMV serostatus. Because HLA typing was missing for some donors at each locus, association tests included only the typed subset. According to the authors, the approach could potentially be generalized to other disease states and immunological phenotypes. The earlier analysis of approximately 560 of the donors excluded roughly 17 rarely observed V segments, including chromosome 9 orphons, because counts were too low. Roughly uniform sequencing depth across donors was assumed in presence/absence analyses, although this assumption may not hold. Linkage disequilibrium might explain the correlated functional status among segregating V segments, but an unknown experimental factor could not be ruled out. According to a later analysis, TCR association rates differed among HLA loci, with DRB1 alleles showing the most associated TCRs and HLA-C alleles showing the fewest. Some IMGT-functional V segments, including TRBV6-2 and TRBV6-3, could not be distinguished by the 87-base-pair reads and were therefore excluded. Broadly in line with IMGT annotations, most TCR beta V segments showed up in productive rearrangements about 90% or about 30% of the time in an earlier analysis of approximately 600 of the donors. In a later analysis, HLA-associated TCR beta chains showed more clonal expansion and lower generation probabilities than non-associated chains that were equally common.

The material sequenced was PBMCs. This TCR was recovered from a man between 45 and 60 years old in good health and CMV-seropositive. The chain is assembled from TRBV20-1 and TRBJ1-2; the D gene lacks a confident call. In nucleotide form, the sequence is TGCAGTGCTAGGGGAGACTATGGCTACACCTTC. Translated, this is CSARGDYGYTF.